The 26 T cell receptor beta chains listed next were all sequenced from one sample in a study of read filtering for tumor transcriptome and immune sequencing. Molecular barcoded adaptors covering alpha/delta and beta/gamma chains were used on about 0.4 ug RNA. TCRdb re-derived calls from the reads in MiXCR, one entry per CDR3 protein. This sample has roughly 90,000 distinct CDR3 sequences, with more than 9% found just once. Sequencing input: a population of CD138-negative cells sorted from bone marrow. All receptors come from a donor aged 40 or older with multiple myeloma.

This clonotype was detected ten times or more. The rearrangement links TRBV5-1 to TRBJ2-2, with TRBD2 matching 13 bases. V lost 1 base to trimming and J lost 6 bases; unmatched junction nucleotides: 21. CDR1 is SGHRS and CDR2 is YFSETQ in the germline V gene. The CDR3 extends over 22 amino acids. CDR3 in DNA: TGCGCCAGCAGCTTGTTGTCTGTTGGACTAGCGGGAGATCTGAGAAAGGCCGGGGAGCTGTTTTTT. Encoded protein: CASSLLSVGLAGDLRKAGELFF.

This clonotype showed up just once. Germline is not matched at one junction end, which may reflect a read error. DNA for the CDR3: TGCAGCGCTGAACAGGGCGTTGGCACAGATACGCAGTATTTT. This codes for CSAEQGVGTDTQYF. The rearrangement links TRBV29-1 to TRBJ2-3, with D possibly TRBD1 on 6 matching bases. Germline-derived CDR1 and CDR2 are SQVTM and ANQGSEA. This CDR3 spans 14 amino acids.

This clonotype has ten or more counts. CDR3 DNA sequence: TGCAGCGTTGTTCGTACAGTTCGTACCCATGAGCAGTTCTTC. Amino acid sequence: CSVVRTVRTHEQFF. The chain couples TRBV29-1 to TRBJ2-1, with D hard to call. In germline, CDR1 is SQVTM, CDR2 ANQGSEA. V lost 4 bases and J 8 bases, leaving 18 bases between the germline ends. The CDR3 loop spans 14 amino acids.

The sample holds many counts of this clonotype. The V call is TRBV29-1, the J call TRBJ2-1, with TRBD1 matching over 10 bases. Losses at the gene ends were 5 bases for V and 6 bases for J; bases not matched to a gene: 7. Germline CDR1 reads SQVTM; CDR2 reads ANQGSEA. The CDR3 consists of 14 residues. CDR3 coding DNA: TGCAGCGTTCTAGGCGGGACAGGGGTCAATGAGCAGTTCTTC. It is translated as CSVLGGTGVNEQFF.

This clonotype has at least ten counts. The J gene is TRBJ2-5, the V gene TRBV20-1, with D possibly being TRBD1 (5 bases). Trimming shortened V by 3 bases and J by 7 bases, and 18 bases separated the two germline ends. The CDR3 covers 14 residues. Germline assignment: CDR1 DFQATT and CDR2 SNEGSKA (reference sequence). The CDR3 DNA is TGCAGTGCTAGTGACAGCAGAAAAGGCGGGACCCAGTACTTC. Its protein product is CSASDSRKGGTQYF.

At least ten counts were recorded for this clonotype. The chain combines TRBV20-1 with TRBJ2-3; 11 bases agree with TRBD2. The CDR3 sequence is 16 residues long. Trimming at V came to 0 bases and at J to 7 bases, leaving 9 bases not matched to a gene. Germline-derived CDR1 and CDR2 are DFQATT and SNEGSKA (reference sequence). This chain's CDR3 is CSARDPASGRSYTQYF. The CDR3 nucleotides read TGCAGTGCTAGAGATCCGGCTAGCGGGAGGTCATATACGCAGTATTTT.

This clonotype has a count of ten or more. The CDR3 reads CASSQISRQETQYF. In DNA form, the CDR3 reads TGTGCCAGCAGCCAAATCAGCAGACAAGAGACCCAGTACTTC. The chain has TRBV3-1 and TRBJ2-5; no reliable D call. Germline V gene data show CDR1 as LGHDT and CDR2 as YNNKEL (reference sequence). The CDR3 has 14 residues. With 2 bases removed from V and 2 bases from J, the gap between germline ends came to 9 bases.

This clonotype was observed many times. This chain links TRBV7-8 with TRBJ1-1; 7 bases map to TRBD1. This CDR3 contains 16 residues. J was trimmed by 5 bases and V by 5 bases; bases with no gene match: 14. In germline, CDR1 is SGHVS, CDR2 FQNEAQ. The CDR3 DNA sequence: TGTGCCAGCAGCCGCCTCGACAGGGTCGGGAGAACTGAAGCTTTCTTT. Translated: CASSRLDRVGRTEAFF.

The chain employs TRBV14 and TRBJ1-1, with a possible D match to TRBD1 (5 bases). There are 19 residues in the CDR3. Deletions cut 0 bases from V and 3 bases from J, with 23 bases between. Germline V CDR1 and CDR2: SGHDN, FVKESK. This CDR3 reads CASSQEGGFRAGRDTEAFF. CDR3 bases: TGTGCCAGCAGCCAAGAGGGAGGTTTTCGGGCAGGGCGGGACACTGAAGCTTTCTTT.

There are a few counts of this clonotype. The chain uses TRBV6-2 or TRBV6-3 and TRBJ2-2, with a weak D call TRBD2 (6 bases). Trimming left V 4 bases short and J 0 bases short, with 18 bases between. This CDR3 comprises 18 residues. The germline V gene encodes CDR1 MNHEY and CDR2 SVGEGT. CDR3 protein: CASSWISGRGPNTGELFF. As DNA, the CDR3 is TGTGCCAGCAGTTGGATCAGCGGGCGGGGACCGAACACCGGGGAGCTGTTTTTT.

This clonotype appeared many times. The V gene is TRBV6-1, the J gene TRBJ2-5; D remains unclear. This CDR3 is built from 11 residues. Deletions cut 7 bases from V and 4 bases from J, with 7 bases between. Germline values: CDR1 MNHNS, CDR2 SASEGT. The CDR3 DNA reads TGTGCCAGCACCTATTCAGAGACCCAGTACTTC. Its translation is CASTYSETQYF.

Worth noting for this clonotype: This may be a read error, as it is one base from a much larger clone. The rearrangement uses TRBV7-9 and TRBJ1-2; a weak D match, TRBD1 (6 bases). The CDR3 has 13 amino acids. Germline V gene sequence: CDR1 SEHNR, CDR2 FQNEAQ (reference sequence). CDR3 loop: CASSLGTVDGYAF. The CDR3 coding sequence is TGTGCCAGCAGCTTAGGGACAGTGGATGGCTACGCCTTC.

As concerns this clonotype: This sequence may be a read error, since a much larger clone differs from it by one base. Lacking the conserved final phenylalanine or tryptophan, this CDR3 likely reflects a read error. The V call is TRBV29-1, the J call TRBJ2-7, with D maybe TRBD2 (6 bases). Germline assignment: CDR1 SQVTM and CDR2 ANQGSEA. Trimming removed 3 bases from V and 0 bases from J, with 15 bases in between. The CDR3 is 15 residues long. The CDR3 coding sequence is TGCAGCGTTGATGGCGGGGCCTCCAGCTCCTACGAGCAGTACCTC. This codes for CSVDGGASSSYEQYL.

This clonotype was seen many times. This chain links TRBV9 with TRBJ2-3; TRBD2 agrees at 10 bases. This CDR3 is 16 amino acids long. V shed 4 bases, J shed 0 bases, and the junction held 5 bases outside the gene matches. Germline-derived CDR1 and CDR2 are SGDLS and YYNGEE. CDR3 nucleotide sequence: TGTGCCAGCAGCCCCGATAGCGGGAGGAGCACAGATACGCAGTATTTT. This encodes CASSPDSGRSTDTQYF.

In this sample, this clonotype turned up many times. CDR3 DNA: TGCAGTGCTAGAGGGGGTGCTAACGAGCCCCAGCATTTT. It specifies CSARGGANEPQHF. This chain uses TRBV20-1 with TRBJ1-5; D ambiguous. V was cut by 1 base and J by 8 bases, with 12 bases left in between. The germline CDR1 and CDR2 sequences are DFQATT and SNEGSKA (reference sequence). The CDR3 is 13 residues long.

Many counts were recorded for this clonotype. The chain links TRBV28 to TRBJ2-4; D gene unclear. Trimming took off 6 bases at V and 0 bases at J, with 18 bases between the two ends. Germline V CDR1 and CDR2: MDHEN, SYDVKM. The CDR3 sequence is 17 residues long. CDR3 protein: CASSPLLRELAKNIQYF. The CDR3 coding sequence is TGTGCCAGCAGCCCTCTTCTCAGAGAACTAGCCAAAAACATTCAGTACTTC.

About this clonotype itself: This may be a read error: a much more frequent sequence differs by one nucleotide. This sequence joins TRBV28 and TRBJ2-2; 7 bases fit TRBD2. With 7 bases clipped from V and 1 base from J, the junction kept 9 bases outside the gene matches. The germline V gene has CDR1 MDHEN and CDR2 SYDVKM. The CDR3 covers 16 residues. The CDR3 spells CASTTFASGNTGELFF. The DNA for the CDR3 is TGTGCCAGCACCACCTTTGCTAGCGGGAACACCGGGGAGCTGTTTTTT.

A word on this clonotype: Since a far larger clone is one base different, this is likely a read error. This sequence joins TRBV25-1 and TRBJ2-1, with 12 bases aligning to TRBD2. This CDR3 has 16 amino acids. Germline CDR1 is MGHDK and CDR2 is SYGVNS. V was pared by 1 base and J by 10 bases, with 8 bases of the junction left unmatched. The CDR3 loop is CASSELTSGSLHEQFF. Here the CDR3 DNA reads TGTGCCAGCAGTGAATTGACTAGCGGGAGTCTCCACGAGCAGTTCTTC.

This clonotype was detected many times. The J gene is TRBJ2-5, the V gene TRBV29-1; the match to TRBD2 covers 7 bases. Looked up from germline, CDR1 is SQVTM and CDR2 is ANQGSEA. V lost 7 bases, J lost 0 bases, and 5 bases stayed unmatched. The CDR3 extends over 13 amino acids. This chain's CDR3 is CSDMGRDQETQYF. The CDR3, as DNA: TGCAGCGACATGGGGAGGGACCAAGAGACCCAGTACTTC.

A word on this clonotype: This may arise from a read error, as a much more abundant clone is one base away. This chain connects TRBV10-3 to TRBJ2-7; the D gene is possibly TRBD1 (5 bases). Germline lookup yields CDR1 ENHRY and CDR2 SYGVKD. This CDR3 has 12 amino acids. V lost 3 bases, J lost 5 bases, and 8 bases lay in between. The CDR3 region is CAISDRRDEQYF. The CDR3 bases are TGTGCCATCAGTGACCGCAGGGACGAGCAGTACTTC.

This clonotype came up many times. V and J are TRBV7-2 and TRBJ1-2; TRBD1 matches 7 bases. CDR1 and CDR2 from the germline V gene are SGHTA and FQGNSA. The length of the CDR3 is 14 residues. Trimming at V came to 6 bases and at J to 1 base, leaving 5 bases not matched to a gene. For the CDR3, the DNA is TGTGCCAGCAGATCAACAGGGGTTAACTATGGCTACACCTTC. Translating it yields CASRSTGVNYGYTF.

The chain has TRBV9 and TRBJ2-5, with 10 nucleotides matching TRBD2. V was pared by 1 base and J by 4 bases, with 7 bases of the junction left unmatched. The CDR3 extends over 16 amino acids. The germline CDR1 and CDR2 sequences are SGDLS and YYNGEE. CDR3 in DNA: TGTGCCAGCAGCGTAACTAGCGGGACGACTGGAGAGACCCAGTACTTC. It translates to CASSVTSGTTGETQYF.

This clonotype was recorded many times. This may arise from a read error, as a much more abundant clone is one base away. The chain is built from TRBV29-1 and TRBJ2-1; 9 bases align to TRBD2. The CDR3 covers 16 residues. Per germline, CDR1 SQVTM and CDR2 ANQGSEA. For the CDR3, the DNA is TGCAGCGTTGAAAAGGCTAGCGGGGAATCCTACAATGGGCAGTTCTTC. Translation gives CSVEKASGESYNGQFF.

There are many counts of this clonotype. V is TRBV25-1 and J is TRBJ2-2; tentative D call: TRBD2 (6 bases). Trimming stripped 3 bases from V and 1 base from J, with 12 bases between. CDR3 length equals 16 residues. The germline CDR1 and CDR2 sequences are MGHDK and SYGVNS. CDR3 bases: TGTGCCAGCAGTGACACGGGAGTGGTGAACACCGGGGAGCTGTTTTTT. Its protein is CASSDTGVVNTGELFF. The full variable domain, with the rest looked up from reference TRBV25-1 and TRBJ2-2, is EADIYQTPRYLVIGTGKKITLECSQTMGHDKMYWYQQDPGMELHLIHYSYGVNSTEKGDLSSESTVSRIRTEHFPLTLESARPSHTSQYLCASSDTGVVNTGELFFGEGSRLTVL.

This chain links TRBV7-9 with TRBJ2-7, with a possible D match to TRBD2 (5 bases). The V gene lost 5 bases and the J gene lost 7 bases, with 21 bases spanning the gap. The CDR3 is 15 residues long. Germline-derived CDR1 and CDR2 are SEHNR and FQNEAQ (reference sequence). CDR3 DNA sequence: TGTGCCAGCAGCCTTGGCCGGGATCGGCGAGGGGAGCAGTACTTC. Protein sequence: CASSLGRDRRGEQYF.

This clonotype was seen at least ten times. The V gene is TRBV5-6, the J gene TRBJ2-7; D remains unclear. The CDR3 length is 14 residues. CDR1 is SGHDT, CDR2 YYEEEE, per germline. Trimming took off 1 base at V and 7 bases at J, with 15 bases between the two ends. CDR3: CASSLYTRTGEQYF. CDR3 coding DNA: TGTGCCAGCAGCTTGTATACGCGGACCGGGGAGCAGTACTTC.